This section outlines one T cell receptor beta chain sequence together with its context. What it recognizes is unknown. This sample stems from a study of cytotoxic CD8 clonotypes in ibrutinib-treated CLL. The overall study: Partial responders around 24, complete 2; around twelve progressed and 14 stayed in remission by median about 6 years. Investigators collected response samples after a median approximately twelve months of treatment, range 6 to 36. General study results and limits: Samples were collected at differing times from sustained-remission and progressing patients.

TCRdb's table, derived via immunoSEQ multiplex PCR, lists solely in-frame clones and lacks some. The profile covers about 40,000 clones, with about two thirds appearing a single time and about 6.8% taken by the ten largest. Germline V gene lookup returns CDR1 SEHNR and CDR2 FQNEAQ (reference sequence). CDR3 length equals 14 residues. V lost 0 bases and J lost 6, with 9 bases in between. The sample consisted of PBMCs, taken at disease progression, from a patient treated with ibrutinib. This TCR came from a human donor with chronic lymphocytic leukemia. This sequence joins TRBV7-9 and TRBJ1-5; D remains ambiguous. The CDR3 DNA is TGTGCCAGCAGCTTAGCATCCCGGGGTCAGCCCCAGCATTTT. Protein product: CASSLASRGQPQHF. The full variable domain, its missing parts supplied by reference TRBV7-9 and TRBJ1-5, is DTGVSQNPRHKITKRGQNVTFRCDPISEHNRLYWYRQTLGQGPEFLTYFQNEAQLEKSRLLSDRFSAERPKGSFSTLEIQRTEQGDSAMYLCASSLASRGQPQHFGDGTRLSIL.